Shown below are 4 T cell receptor beta chains from a single sample sequenced in a study of cytomegalovirus exposure and HLA in healthy donors. PCR involved 60 Vbeta and 13 Jbeta primers. Using immunoSEQ multiplex PCR, the repertoire was profiled, and TCRdb retains in-frame clones only, with some absent. The table shows roughly 100,000 clones, with approximately 80% occurring only once. The sequencing sample was made of PBMCs. The receptors derive from a man between 25 and 39 years old in good health and CMV-seronegative.

The chain carries TRBV29-1 and TRBJ2-5, with 12 bases fitting TRBD1. CDR3 length equals 13 residues. Germline V lookup: CDR1 SQVTM, CDR2 ANQGSEA. V gave up 6 bases and J gave up 6 bases; unmatched junction bases: 5. As DNA, the CDR3 is TGCAGCGTGGGGACAGGGGGCGCGAAGACCCAGTACTTC. Amino acid sequence: CSVGTGGAKTQYF. Supplemented by reference TRBV29-1 and TRBJ2-5, the full variable domain reads SAVISQKPSRDICQRGTSLTIQCQVDSQVTMMFWYRQQPGQSLTLIATANQGSEATYESGFVIDKFPISRPNLTFSTLTVSNMSPEDSSIYLCSVGTGGAKTQYFGPGTRLLVL.

The DNA of the CDR3 is TGTGCCAGCAGCTTAGCCGAGTTTCAGCCCCAGCATTTT. Protein product: CASSLAEFQPQHF. The rearrangement joins TRBV11-2 to TRBJ1-5; D remains unclear. Between the trimmed V and J ends, which lost 1 base and 6 bases, there was a span of 7 bases. The CDR3 loop spans 13 amino acids. Germline V CDR1 and CDR2: SGHAT, FQNNGV.

The CDR3 region is CASSPKGRPEQYF. CDR3 DNA sequence: TGCGCCAGCAGCCCTAAGGGGAGGCCCGAGCAGTACTTC. The rearrangement joins TRBV4-1 to TRBJ2-7; tentatively, D is TRBD2 (6 bases). There are 13 residues in the CDR3. V was clipped by 4 bases and J by 6 bases, with 13 bases between them. Germline-derived CDR1 and CDR2 are MGHRA and YSYEKL.

The chain is built from TRBV25-1 and TRBJ1-5, with no clear D. The V and J ends lost 1 base and 2 bases respectively, with 6 bases between them. Germline V gene data show CDR1 as MGHDK and CDR2 as SYGVNS. The CDR3 totals 14 residues. CDR3 region: CASSEFGGNQPQHF. The CDR3 DNA sequence: TGTGCCAGCAGTGAATTTGGAGGCAATCAGCCCCAGCATTTT.